This T cell receptor beta chain derives from a study of T cell responses to AZD1222 COVID-19 vaccine. Study-wide results and limits: White British people made up most donors, females outnumbered males, and clonal diversity was possibly underestimated. Reportedly, nearly half of unique spike TCRs recognized epitopes outside B.1.351/B.1.1.7 mutations.

V lost 0 bases, J lost 4 bases, and 21 bases lay in between. The V gene's germline CDR1 is MNHEY and CDR2 SVGEGT. CDR3 size: 18 residues. On this clone itself: As yet, its antigen is unknown.

The repertoire was sequenced with immunoSEQ multiplex PCR; TCRdb's copy has only in-frame clones and lacks some. The data contain some 120,000 clones, approximately 92% of them singletons. The TCR was taken from an adult who received the MenACWY meningococcal vaccine as a control. This specimen consisted of peripheral blood, obtained 28 days after the second dose of the MenACWY control vaccine. The rearrangement joins TRBV6-2 or TRBV6-3 to TRBJ1-1; a weak D match, TRBD1 (6 bases). For the CDR3, the DNA is TGTGCCAGCAGTTACTCGATTTTTGGGGGGCAGCAGGTCACTGAAGCTTTCTTT. As protein: CASSYSIFGGQQVTEAFF.